What follows are 19 T cell receptor beta chains derived from one specimen sequenced in a study of OX40 agonist ivuxolimab in advanced cancers. Some clones are missing from TCRdb's copy, which holds only in-frame ones; the method was immunoSEQ multiplex PCR. The sample includes tens of thousands of clones, more than 65% of them seen just once. The source was CD4+ or CD8+ T cells sorted from blood, collected in a trial of the OX40 agonist ivuxolimab. These receptors came from an adult with an advanced solid tumor such as melanoma, head and neck, liver or kidney cancer.

This clone came up a few times. The chain employs TRBV19 and TRBJ1-4; 7 nucleotides align to TRBD1. The germline V gene has CDR1 LNHDA and CDR2 SQIVND (reference sequence). V trimming: 6 bases; J trimming: 7 bases; junction bases outside the gene matches: 8. This CDR3 contains 14 residues. CDR3 sequence: CASSPTGSGEKLFF. CDR3 sequence (DNA): TGTGCCAGTAGCCCGACAGGGTCCGGTGAAAAACTGTTTTTT.

In regard to this clone: This specimen includes other DNA sequences encoding the same CDR3. The gene calls are TRBV6-5 and TRBJ1-3; possibly TRBD1 for D (5 bases). V lost 0 bases to trimming and J lost 0 bases, with 6 bases between them. CDR1 and CDR2 from the germline V gene are MNHEY and SVGAGI. The CDR3 runs to 15 residues. The CDR3 reads CASSYSQGSGNTIYF. CDR3 in DNA: TGTGCCAGCAGTTACTCTCAGGGCTCTGGAAACACCATATATTTT.

This chain uses TRBV2 with TRBJ2-7; D unresolved. Germline-derived CDR1 and CDR2 are SNHLY and FYNNEI. With 2 bases removed from V and 3 bases from J, the gap between germline ends came to 8 bases. The CDR3 totals 13 residues. CDR3 residues: CASSEPQLYEQYF. DNA of the CDR3: TGTGCCAGCAGTGAACCACAACTCTACGAGCAGTACTTC.

The chain uses TRBV7-2 and TRBJ2-3, with 7 nucleotides matching TRBD2. The V gene's germline CDR1 is SGHTA and CDR2 FQGNSA. V shed 0 bases and J 0 bases; nucleotides not matched to a gene: 9. CDR3 length: 18 amino acids. The CDR3 DNA follows: TGTGCCAGCAGCTTAGCCGGGGCTAGCGGACCTAGCACAGATACGCAGTATTTT. It codes for CASSLAGASGPSTDTQYF. The full variable domain, its missing parts supplied by reference TRBV7-2 and TRBJ2-3, is GAGVSQSPSNKVTEKGKDVELRCDPISGHTALYWYRQSLGQGLEFLIYFQGNSAPDKSGLPSDRFSAERTGGSVSTLTIQRTQQEDSAVYLCASSLAGASGPSTDTQYFGPGTRLTVL.

The genes are TRBV21-1 and TRBJ2-1. TRBV21-1 constitutes a pseudogene. The CDR3 spans 16 residues. The CDR3 loop is CASSRSGPQIYNEQFF. CDR3 coding DNA: TGTGCCAGCAGCAGATCGGGACCCCAAATTTACAATGAGCAGTTCTTC.

The chain combines TRBV29-1 with TRBJ2-1; 8 bases line up with TRBD1. The germline gives CDR1 SQVTM, CDR2 ANQGSEA. This CDR3 spans 15 amino acids. V shed 0 bases, J shed 3 bases, and the junction held 4 bases outside the gene matches. CDR3 coding DNA: TGCAGCGTTGAAGAACGGGACAGGCACTACAATGAGCAGTTCTTC. Translation: CSVEERDRHYNEQFF.

The chain employs TRBV7-2 and TRBJ1-6; D remains unclear. Germline V lookup: CDR1 SGHTA, CDR2 FQGNSA. CDR3 length equals 16 residues. Trimming removed 5 bases from V and 4 bases from J, with 15 bases in between. DNA for the CDR3: TGTGCCAGCAGCGCCATCGGGCCTGGGTATAATTCACCCCTCCACTTT. Its translation is CASSAIGPGYNSPLHF.

The chain carries TRBV6-5 and TRBJ2-7; a weak D match, TRBD2 (5 bases). With 2 bases removed from V and 4 bases from J, the gap between germline ends came to 12 bases. Per germline, CDR1 MNHEY and CDR2 SVGAGI. The CDR3 runs to 14 residues. The CDR3 sequence: CASSYEAGGYEQYF. For the CDR3, the DNA is TGTGCCAGCAGTTACGAGGCAGGCGGGTACGAGCAGTACTTC.

J is TRBJ2-2 and V is TRBV4-2; 9 nucleotides agree with TRBD2. After removal of 7 bases from V and 6 bases from J, the junction contained 6 bases not matched to a gene. Germline-derived CDR1 and CDR2 are LGHNA and YNFKEQ. The CDR3 sequence is 14 residues long. DNA for the CDR3: TGTGCCAGCAAACGACTAGCGGCGGCCGGGGAGCTGTTTTTT. It encodes CASKRLAAAGELFF.

The V call is TRBV7-9, the J call TRBJ2-3; D ambiguous. CDR1 and CDR2 from the germline V gene are SEHNR and FQNEAQ (reference sequence). The CDR3 length is 15 residues. Between the trimmed V and J ends, which lost 1 base and 2 bases, there was a span of 10 bases. The DNA for the CDR3 is TGTGCCAGCAGCTTAGACTGGATGATCACAGATACGCAGTATTTT. It encodes CASSLDWMITDTQYF.

The chain employs TRBV4-1 and TRBJ1-1; tentative D call: TRBD1 (6 bases). This CDR3 contains 17 residues. Germline CDR1 and CDR2: MGHRA and YSYEKL. Trimming pared 4 bases from V and 1 base from J, leaving 19 bases between. CDR3 DNA: TGCGCCAGCAGCCCAGCAGCGGGGGCCGGTGGGAACACTGAAGCTTTCTTT. It specifies CASSPAAGAGGNTEAFF.

This sequence joins TRBV5-8 and TRBJ1-2; D might be TRBD1 (6 bases). CDR1 SGHTS and CDR2 YDEGEE come from the germline V gene. This CDR3 has 14 residues. V was trimmed by 5 bases and J by 2 bases, leaving 13 bases between them. CDR3: CASRPGQINYGYTF. The DNA for the CDR3 is TGTGCCAGCAGACCTGGACAGATAAACTATGGCTACACCTTC. Full variable domain (rest looked up from reference TRBV5-8 and TRBJ1-2): EAGVTQSPTHLIKTRGQQATLRCSPISGHTSVYWYQQALGLGLQFLLWYDEGEERNRGNFPPRFSGRQFPNYSSELNVNALELEDSALYLCASRPGQINYGYTFGSGTRLTVV.

The V and J genes are TRBV4-2 and TRBJ1-2; D gene unclear. Germline V gives CDR1 LGHNA, CDR2 YNFKEQ. The CDR3 has 16 amino acids. The ends were cut back, 1 base at V and 4 bases at J, with 16 bases in the middle. The CDR3, as DNA: TGTGCCAGCAGCCAAGCCTCATTGGCAGAATTCTATGGCTACACCTTC. Translating gives CASSQASLAEFYGYTF.

This clone was seen a handful of times. J is TRBJ1-5 and V is TRBV4-2, with D possibly TRBD1 on 5 matching bases. With 4 bases removed from V and 2 bases from J, the gap between germline ends came to 15 bases. The CDR3 sequence is 16 residues long. CDR1 LGHNA and CDR2 YNFKEQ come from the germline V gene. This CDR3 reads CASSPAGGEGNQPQHF. CDR3 coding DNA: TGTGCCAGCAGCCCCGCTGGGGGGGAAGGCAATCAGCCCCAGCATTTT.

As DNA, the CDR3 is TGTGCCAGCAGTTCTCGTGGGGATGAGCCCCAGCATTTT. It is translated as CASSSRGDEPQHF. The V call is TRBV27, the J call TRBJ1-5; no reliable D call. The CDR3 covers 13 residues. The V gene lost 4 bases and the J gene lost 8 bases, with 12 bases spanning the gap. Germline assignment: CDR1 MNHEY and CDR2 SMNVEV (reference sequence).

The chain is built from TRBV20-1 and TRBJ1-3; weak D call: TRBD1 (5 bases). CDR3 length: 11 amino acids. Germline-derived CDR1 and CDR2 are DFQATT and SNEGSKA (reference sequence). The germline V and J ends were trimmed by 7 bases and 5 bases, with 9 bases remaining between them. The CDR3 loop reads CSVGTRNTIYF. In nucleotides, the CDR3 is TGCAGTGTCGGGACTCGAAACACCATATATTTT.

This chain connects TRBV19 to TRBJ1-1; 12 bases map to TRBD1. V trimming: 8 bases; J trimming: 6 bases; junction bases outside the gene matches: 4. The CDR3 contains 13 residues. The germline gives CDR1 LNHDA, CDR2 SQIVND (reference sequence). The CDR3 region has the DNA TGTGCCAGTCGGGACAGGGGGCCCCCTGAAGCTTTCTTT. This translates into CASRDRGPPEAFF.

This clone occurred a few times. The rearrangement joins TRBV14 to TRBJ1-1; D unresolved. Germline CDR1 is SGHDN and CDR2 is FVKESK. The CDR3 is 13 amino acids. The V end was cut by 1 base, the J end by 1 base, with 4 bases between. The CDR3 loop is CASSQVRNTEAFF. The DNA of the CDR3 is TGTGCCAGCAGCCAAGTCAGGAACACTGAAGCTTTCTTT. Full variable domain (outside the CDR3, taken from reference TRBV14 and TRBJ1-1): EAGVTQFPSHSVIEKGQTVTLRCDPISGHDNLYWYRRVMGKEIKFLLHFVKESKQDESGMPNNRFLAERTGGTYSTLKVQPAELEDSGVYFCASSQVRNTEAFFGQGTRLTVV.

V gene TRBV5-1 combines with J gene TRBJ2-1; D is tentatively TRBD1 or TRBD2 (5 bases each). This CDR3 is built from 15 residues. CDR1 and CDR2 (germline): SGHRS, YFSETQ. The V end was cut by 1 base, the J end by 9 bases, with 17 bases between. In nucleotides, the CDR3 is TGCGCCAGCAGCTTGCGTCCTCCGGGGCAAGGTGAGCAGTTCTTC. This gives the protein CASSLRPPGQGEQFF.